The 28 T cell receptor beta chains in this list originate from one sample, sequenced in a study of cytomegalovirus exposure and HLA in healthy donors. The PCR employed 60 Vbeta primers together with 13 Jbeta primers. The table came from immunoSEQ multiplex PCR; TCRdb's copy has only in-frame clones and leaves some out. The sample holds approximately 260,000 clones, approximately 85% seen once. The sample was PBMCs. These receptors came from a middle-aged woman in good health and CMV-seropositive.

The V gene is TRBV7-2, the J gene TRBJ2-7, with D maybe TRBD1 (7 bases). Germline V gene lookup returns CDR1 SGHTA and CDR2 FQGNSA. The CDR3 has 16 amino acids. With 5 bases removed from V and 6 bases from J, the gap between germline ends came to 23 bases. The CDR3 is CASSLIGGQGVREQYF. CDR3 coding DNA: TGTGCCAGCAGCCTCATAGGGGGGCAGGGGGTACGCGAGCAGTACTTC.

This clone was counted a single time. In DNA, the CDR3 is TGTGCCCGTGGGCCAGGGGTAACCCAAGAGACCCAGTACTTC. Residues: CARGPGVTQETQYF. The J gene is TRBJ2-5, the V gene TRBV30; D is possibly TRBD1 (6 bases). The germline V and J ends were trimmed by 8 bases and 1 base, with 17 bases remaining between them. This CDR3 region has 14 residues. Per germline, CDR1 GTSNPN and CDR2 SVGIG (reference sequence).

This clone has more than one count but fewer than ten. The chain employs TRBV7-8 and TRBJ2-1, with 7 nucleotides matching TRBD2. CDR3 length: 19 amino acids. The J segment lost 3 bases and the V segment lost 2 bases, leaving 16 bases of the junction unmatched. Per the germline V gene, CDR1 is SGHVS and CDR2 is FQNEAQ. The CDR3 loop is CASSLTASGGPSFYNEQFF. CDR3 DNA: TGTGCCAGCAGCTTAACCGCTAGCGGTGGGCCGTCATTCTACAATGAGCAGTTCTTC.

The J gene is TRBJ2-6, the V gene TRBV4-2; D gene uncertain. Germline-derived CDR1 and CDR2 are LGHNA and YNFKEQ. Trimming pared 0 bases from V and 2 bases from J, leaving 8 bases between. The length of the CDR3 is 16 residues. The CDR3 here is CASSQDMSTGANVLTF. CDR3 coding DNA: TGTGCCAGCAGCCAAGATATGAGTACTGGGGCCAACGTCCTGACTTTC.

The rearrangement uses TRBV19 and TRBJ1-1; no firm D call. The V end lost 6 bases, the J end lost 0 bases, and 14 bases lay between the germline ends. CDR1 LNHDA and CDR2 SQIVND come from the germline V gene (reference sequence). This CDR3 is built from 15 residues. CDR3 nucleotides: TGTGCCAGTAGCCCGTCCGGGATTATGAACACTGAAGCTTTCTTT. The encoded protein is CASSPSGIMNTEAFF.

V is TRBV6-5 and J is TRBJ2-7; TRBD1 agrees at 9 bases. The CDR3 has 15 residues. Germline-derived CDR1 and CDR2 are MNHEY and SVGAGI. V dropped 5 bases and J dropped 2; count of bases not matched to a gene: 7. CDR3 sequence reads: CASSRTGERTYEQYF. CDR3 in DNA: TGTGCCAGCAGTCGGACAGGGGAAAGGACCTACGAGCAGTACTTC.

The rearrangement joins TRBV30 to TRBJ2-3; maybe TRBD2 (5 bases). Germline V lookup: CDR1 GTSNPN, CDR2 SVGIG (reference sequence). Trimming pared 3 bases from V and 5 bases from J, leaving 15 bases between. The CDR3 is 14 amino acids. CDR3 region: CAWRFRTLGDTQYF. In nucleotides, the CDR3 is TGTGCCTGGAGGTTCCGGACTCTCGGAGATACGCAGTATTTT.

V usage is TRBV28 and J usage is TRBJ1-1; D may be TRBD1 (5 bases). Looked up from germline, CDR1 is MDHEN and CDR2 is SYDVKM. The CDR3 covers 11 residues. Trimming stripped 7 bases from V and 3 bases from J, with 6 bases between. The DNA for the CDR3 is TGTGCCAGCACAGGGTACACTGAAGCTTTCTTT. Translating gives CASTGYTEAFF.

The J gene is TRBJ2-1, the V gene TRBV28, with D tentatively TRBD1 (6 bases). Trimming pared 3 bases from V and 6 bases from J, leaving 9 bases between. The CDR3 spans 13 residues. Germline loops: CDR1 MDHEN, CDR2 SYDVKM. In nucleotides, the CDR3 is TGTGCCAGCAGTTTGGGGGCGGCCAATGAGCAGTTCTTC. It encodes CASSLGAANEQFF.

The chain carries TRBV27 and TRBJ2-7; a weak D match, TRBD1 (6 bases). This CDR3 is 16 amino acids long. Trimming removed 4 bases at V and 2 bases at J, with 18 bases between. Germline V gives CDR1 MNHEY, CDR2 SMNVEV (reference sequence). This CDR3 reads CASSWDKDLPTYEQYF. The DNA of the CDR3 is TGTGCCAGCAGTTGGGACAAGGACCTACCTACCTACGAGCAGTACTTC.

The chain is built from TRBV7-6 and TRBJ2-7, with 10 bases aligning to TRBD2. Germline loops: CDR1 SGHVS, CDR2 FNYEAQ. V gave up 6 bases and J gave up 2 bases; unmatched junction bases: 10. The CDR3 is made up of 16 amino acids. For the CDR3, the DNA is TGTGCCAGCAGTAGGGCTAGCGGGAGTGGGGCCTACGAGCAGTACTTC. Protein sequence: CASSRASGSGAYEQYF. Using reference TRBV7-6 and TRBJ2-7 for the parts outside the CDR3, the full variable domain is GAGVSQSPRYKVTKRGQDVALRCDPISGHVSLYWYRQALGQGPEFLTYFNYEAQQDKSGLPNDRFSAERPEGSISTLTIQRTEQRDSAMYRCASSRASGSGAYEQYFGPGTRLTVT.

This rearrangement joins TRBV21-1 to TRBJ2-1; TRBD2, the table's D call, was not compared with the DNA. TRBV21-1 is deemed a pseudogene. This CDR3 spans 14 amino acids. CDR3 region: CASSKRGTWDEQFF. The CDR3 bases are TGTGCCAGCAGCAAACGGGGAACATGGGATGAGCAGTTCTTC.

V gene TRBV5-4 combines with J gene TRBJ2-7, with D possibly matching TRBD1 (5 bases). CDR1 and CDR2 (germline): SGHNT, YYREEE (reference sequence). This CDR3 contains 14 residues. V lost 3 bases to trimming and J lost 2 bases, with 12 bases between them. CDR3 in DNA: TGTGCCAGCAGCTCATTTCTAGGGGCCTACGAGCAGTACTTC. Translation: CASSSFLGAYEQYF.

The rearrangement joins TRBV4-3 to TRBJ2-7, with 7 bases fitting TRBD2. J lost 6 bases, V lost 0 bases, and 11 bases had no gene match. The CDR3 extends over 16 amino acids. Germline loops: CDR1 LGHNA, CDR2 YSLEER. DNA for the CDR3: TGCGCCAGCAGCCAAGACGGGGGGAATTCCGCGTCCGAGCAGTACTTC. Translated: CASSQDGGNSASEQYF.

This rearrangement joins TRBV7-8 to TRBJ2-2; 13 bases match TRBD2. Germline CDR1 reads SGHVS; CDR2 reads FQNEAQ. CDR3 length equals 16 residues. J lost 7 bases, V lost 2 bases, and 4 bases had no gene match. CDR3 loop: CASSLRTSGSVGELFF. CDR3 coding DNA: TGTGCCAGCAGCTTACGGACTAGCGGGAGTGTCGGGGAGCTGTTTTTT. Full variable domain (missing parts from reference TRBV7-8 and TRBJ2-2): GAGVSQSPRYKVAKRGQDVALRCDPISGHVSLFWYQQALGQGPEFLTYFQNEAQLDKSGLPSDRFFAERPEGSVSTLKIQRTQQEDSAVYLCASSLRTSGSVGELFFGEGSRLTVL.

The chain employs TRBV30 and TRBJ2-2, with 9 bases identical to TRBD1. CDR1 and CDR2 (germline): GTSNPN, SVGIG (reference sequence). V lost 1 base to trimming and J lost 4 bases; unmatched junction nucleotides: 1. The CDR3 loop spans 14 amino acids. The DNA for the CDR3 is TGTGCCTGGAGTGGGGACAGGGTCACCGGGGAGCTGTTTTTT. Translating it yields CAWSGDRVTGELFF. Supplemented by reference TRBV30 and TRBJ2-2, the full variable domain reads SQTIHQWPATLVQPVGSPLSLECTVEGTSNPNLYWYRQAAGRGLQLLFYSVGIGQISSEVPQNLSASRPQDRQFILSSKKLLLSDSGFYLCAWSGDRVTGELFFGEGSRLTVL.

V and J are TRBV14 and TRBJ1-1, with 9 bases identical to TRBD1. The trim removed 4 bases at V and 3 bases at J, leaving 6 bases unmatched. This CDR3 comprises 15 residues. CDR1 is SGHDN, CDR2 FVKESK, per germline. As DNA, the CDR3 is TGTGCCAGCAGCCCCCCGGGACAGGGAGACACTGAAGCTTTCTTT. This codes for CASSPPGQGDTEAFF.

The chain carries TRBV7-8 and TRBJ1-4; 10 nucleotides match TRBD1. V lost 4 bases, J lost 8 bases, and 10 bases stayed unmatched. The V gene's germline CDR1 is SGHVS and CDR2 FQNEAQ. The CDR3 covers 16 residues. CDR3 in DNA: TGTGCCAGCAGCTCCCGGGACAGGGGTTCTCAGGAAAAACTGTTTTTT. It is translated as CASSSRDRGSQEKLFF.

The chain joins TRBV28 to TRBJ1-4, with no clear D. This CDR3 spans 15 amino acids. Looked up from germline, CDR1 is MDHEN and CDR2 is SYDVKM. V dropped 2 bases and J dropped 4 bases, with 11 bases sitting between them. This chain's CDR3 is CASSLSVSGNEKLFF. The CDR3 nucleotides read TGTGCCAGCAGTTTAAGCGTCTCGGGTAATGAAAAACTGTTTTTT.

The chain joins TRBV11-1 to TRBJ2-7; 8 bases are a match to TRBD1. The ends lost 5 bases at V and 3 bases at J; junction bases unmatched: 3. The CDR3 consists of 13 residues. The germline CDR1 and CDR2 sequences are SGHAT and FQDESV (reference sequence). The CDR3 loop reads CASSRDRNYEQYF. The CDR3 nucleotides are TGTGCCAGCAGCCGGGACAGGAACTACGAGCAGTACTTC. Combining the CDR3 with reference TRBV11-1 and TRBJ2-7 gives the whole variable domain EAEVAQSPRYKITEKSQAVAFWCDPISGHATLYWYRQILGQGPELLVQFQDESVVDDSQLPKDRFSAERLKGVDSTLKIQPAELGDSAMYLCASSRDRNYEQYFGPGTRLTVT.

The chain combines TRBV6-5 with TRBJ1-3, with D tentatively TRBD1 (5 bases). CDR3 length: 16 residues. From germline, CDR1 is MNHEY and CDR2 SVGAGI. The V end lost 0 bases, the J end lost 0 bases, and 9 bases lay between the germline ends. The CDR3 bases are TGTGCCAGCAGTTACTCAGGGGATACCTCTGGAAACACCATATATTTT. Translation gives CASSYSGDTSGNTIYF.

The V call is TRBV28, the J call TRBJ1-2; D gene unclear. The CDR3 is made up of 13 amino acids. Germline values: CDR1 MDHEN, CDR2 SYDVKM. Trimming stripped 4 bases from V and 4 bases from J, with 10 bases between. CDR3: CASSSAGSYGYTF. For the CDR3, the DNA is TGTGCCAGCAGTTCGGCCGGGAGCTATGGCTACACCTTC.

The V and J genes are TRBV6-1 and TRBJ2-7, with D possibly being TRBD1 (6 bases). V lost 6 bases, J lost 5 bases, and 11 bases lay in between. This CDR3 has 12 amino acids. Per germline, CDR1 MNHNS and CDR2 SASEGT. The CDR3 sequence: CASRQQGHEQYF. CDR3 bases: TGTGCCAGCAGACAACAGGGTCACGAGCAGTACTTC.

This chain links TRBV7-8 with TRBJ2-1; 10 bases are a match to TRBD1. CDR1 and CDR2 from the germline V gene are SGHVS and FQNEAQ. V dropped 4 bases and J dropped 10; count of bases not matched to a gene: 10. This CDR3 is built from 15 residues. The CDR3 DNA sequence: TGTGCCAGCAGCTCCCCGGACAGGGGGATTCGGGAGCAGTTCTTC. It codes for CASSSPDRGIREQFF. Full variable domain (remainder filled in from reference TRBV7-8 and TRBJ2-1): GAGVSQSPRYKVAKRGQDVALRCDPISGHVSLFWYQQALGQGPEFLTYFQNEAQLDKSGLPSDRFFAERPEGSVSTLKIQRTQQEDSAVYLCASSSPDRGIREQFFGPGTRLTVL.

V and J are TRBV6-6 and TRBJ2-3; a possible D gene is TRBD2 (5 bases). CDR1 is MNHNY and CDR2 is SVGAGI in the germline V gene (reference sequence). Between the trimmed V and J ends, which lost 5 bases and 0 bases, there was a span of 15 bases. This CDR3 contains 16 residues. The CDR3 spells CASSNPDGVSTDTQYF. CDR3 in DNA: TGTGCCAGCAGTAACCCTGACGGGGTGAGCACAGATACGCAGTATTTT.

CDR3 nucleotides: TGTGCCAGCAGTCGACAGGGGACTTACACTGAAGCTTTCTTT. Its translation: CASSRQGTYTEAFF. The rearrangement uses TRBV7-9 and TRBJ1-1; 8 bases are shared with TRBD1. Per germline, CDR1 SEHNR and CDR2 FQNEAQ (reference sequence). V lost 6 bases to trimming and J lost 3 bases; unmatched junction nucleotides: 6. The length of the CDR3 is 14 residues.

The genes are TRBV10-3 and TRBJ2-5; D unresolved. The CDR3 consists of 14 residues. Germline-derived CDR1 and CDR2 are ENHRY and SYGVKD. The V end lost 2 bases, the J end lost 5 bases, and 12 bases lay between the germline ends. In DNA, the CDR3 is TGTGCCATCAGTGAGCGGGTGGCTAGGGAGACCCAGTACTTC. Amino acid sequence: CAISERVARETQYF.

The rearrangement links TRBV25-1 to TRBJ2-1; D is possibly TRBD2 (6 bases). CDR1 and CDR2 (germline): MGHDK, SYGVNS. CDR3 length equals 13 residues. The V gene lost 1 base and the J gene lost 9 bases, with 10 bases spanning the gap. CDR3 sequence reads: CASSESGRGEQFF. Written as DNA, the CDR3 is TGTGCCAGCAGTGAATCCGGGAGAGGTGAGCAGTTCTTC.